This record covers a single T cell receptor beta chain. Its antigen remains unidentified. The data derive from a study of beta chain features in type 1 diabetes. Broader study findings: A moderate, significant TCRB CDR3 shortening appeared in type 1 diabetes across four CD4+ subsets.

Expressed TCRB transcripts were sequenced after all isolated RNA was converted to cDNA. Clones were sequenced by immunoSEQ multiplex PCR, and TCRdb holds only the in-frame ones, with some missing. In the table there are about 160,000 clones, almost 8% of which are singletons. The germline gives CDR1 MRHNA, CDR2 SNTAGT. V lost 6 bases and J lost 4; bases outside the gene matches: 8. The length of the CDR3 is 15 residues. This clonotype originated in a man younger than 35 with type 1 diabetes. Source material: central memory CD4+ T cells from blood. V is TRBV6-4 and J is TRBJ2-3; 9 bases are a match to TRBD1. The CDR3 region has the DNA TGTGCCAGCAGCTTGGGACAGGGAATAGCAGATACGCAGTATTTT. It translates to CASSLGQGIADTQYF.